These T cell receptor beta chains were read from a single sample in a study of cytomegalovirus exposure and HLA in healthy donors. Sequencing used immunoSEQ multiplex PCR; TCRdb keeps in-frame clones, though not all of them. Here the sample spans some 150,000 clones, 80% being singletons. Sequenced material: PBMCs. Receptor source: a man aged 25 to 45 in good health and CMV-seropositive. Both conserved end residues are part of each CDR3. The D gene is left open where the match is weak. Size is omitted from some rows. Given values are once, few, many or a class for expanded clones.

size	V	D	J	CDR3	DNA
-	TRBV5-1	TRBD1	TRBJ1-6	CASSPTGGGNSPLHF	TGCGCCAGCAGCCCTACAGGGGGAGGTAATTCACCCCTCCACTTT
-	TRBV4-1	-	TRBJ2-7	CASSQAGSQHYEQYF	TGCGCCAGCAGCCAGGCCGGGAGCCAGCACTACGAGCAGTACTTC
-	TRBV28	TRBD1	TRBJ2-5	CASREGQGGKTQYF	TGTGCCAGCAGGGAGGGACAGGGAGGGAAGACCCAGTACTTC
-	TRBV5-1	TRBD2	TRBJ2-7	CASSLHPSGTPPGREQYF	TGCGCCAGCAGCTTGCATCCTAGCGGGACACCCCCGGGGCGCGAGCAGTACTTC
-	TRBV14	TRBD1	TRBJ1-2	CASSQETTGKGYTF	TGTGCCAGCAGCCAAGAAACGACAGGGAAGGGCTACACCTTC
-	TRBV18	-	TRBJ1-3	CASSPPVAPGNTIYF	TGTGCCAGCTCACCACCGGTGGCTCCTGGAAACACCATATATTTT
-	TRBV6-1	TRBD2	TRBJ2-1	CASSGLAEAYNEQFF	TGTGCCAGCAGTGGCCTAGCGGAGGCCTACAATGAGCAGTTCTTC
-	TRBV27	-	TRBJ1-1	CASTPSGNTEAFF	TGTGCCAGCACCCCCTCAGGGAACACTGAAGCTTTCTTT
-	TRBV4-2	-	TRBJ1-2	CASSQEGGADGYTF	TGTGCCAGCAGCCAAGAGGGGGGGGCAGACGGCTACACCTTC
-	TRBV6-5	-	TRBJ2-5	CASSYLGQGSQETQYF	TGTGCCAGCAGTTACCTCGGCCAGGGGTCCCAAGAGACCCAGTACTTC
-	TRBV7-2	-	TRBJ2-3	CASSPTRDTQYF	TGTGCCAGCAGCCCCACTCGTGATACGCAGTATTTT
few	TRBV4-1	TRBD1	TRBJ1-1	CASSQVVGGMNTEAFF	TGCGCCAGCAGCCAAGTAGTAGGGGGCATGAACACTGAAGCTTTCTTT
-	TRBV6-5	TRBD1	TRBJ2-7	CASSYSIPGTDYEQYF	TGTGCCAGCAGTTACTCGATTCCCGGGACAGACTACGAGCAGTACTTC
once	TRBV30	TRBD1	TRBJ2-7	CAWSAGTGGHEQYF	TGTGCCTGGAGTGCAGGGACAGGGGGACACGAGCAGTACTTC
once	TRBV7-6	-	TRBJ2-5	CASSLGGTRKETQYF	TGTGCCAGCAGTTTGGGAGGCACCCGTAAAGAGACCCAGTACTTC
-	TRBV11-2	-	TRBJ1-2	CASSSFLYGYTF	TGTGCCAGCAGCTCCTTCTTATATGGCTACACCTTC
-	TRBV15	TRBD2	TRBJ2-7	CATEGLAGVNEQYF	TGTGCCACCGAGGGACTAGCGGGAGTTAACGAGCAGTACTTC
-	TRBV5-1	-	TRBJ1-5	CASSLVGAPNQPQHF	TGCGCCAGCAGCTTGGTGGGGGCACCTAATCAGCCCCAGCATTTT
-	TRBV7-2	-	TRBJ2-7	CASSLTGTEGFEQYF	TGTGCCAGCAGCTTAACCGGGACGGAGGGTTTCGAGCAGTACTTC
-	TRBV28	TRBD1	TRBJ2-1	CASRKNWDRGNNEQFF	TGTGCCAGCAGGAAAAACTGGGACAGAGGAAACAATGAGCAGTTCTTC
-	TRBV5-1	-	TRBJ2-7	CASSLADDGAYEQYF	TGCGCCAGCAGCTTGGCCGACGACGGGGCCTACGAGCAGTACTTC
-	TRBV9	-	TRBJ1-5	CASTVDSPTRYSNQPQHF	TGTGCCAGCACCGTAGACAGCCCCACACGTTATAGCAATCAGCCCCAGCATTTT
-	TRBV5-4	-	TRBJ1-1	CASSWGVMNTEAFF	TGTGCCAGCAGCTGGGGGGTCATGAACACTGAAGCTTTCTTT
-	TRBV9	-	TRBJ1-3	CASSVARSGNTIYF	TGTGCCAGCAGCGTAGCCCGCTCTGGAAACACCATATATTTT
-	TRBV6-6	-	TRBJ2-7	CASSYSSGLYEQYF	TGTGCCAGCAGTTACTCTAGCGGCCTCTACGAGCAGTACTTC
-	TRBV15	-	TRBJ1-2	CATSRDPGREVGGYTF	TGTGCCACCAGCAGAGATCCGGGCAGGGAGGTGGGAGGCTACACCTTC
-	TRBV2	-	TRBJ1-1	CARRDTLNTEAFF	TGTGCCAGGAGGGACACATTGAACACTGAAGCTTTCTTT
-	TRBV28	-	TRBJ2-5	CASSRKGEQYF	TGTGCCAGCAGCCGTAAGGGAGAGCAGTACTTC
-	TRBV4-2	TRBD1	TRBJ2-7	CASSQGGTGGYEQYF	TGTGCCAGCAGCCAAGGTGGGACAGGGGGCTACGAGCAGTACTTC
-	TRBV6-6	TRBD1	TRBJ2-2	CASTPQGANTGELFF	TGTGCCAGCACCCCACAGGGGGCAAACACCGGGGAGCTGTTTTTT
once	TRBV19	TRBD1	TRBJ2-5	CASSEGQGFGETQYF	TGTGCCAGTAGTGAAGGACAGGGTTTTGGAGAGACCCAGTACTTC
once	TRBV14	-	TRBJ1-2	CASSPTVNYGYTF	TGTGCCAGCAGCCCGACAGTAAACTATGGCTACACCTTC
-	TRBV2	TRBD1	TRBJ1-5	CASSEDGQGGQPQHF	TGTGCCAGCAGTGAAGACGGACAGGGAGGCCAGCCCCAGCATTTT
few	TRBV2	TRBD1	TRBJ1-3	CASSFSGGPGNTIYF	TGTGCCAGTTCTTTCTCAGGGGGCCCTGGAAACACCATATATTTT
-	TRBV19	TRBD2	TRBJ2-7	CASSKMREVSYEQYF	TGTGCCAGTAGTAAAATGCGGGAGGTCTCCTACGAGCAGTACTTC
-	TRBV13	-	TRBJ2-5	CASSFRARQETQYF	TGTGCCAGCAGCTTCAGGGCCCGCCAAGAGACCCAGTACTTC
-	TRBV7-3	TRBD1	TRBJ2-7	CASSQDRGPSYEQYF	TGTGCCAGCAGCCAGGACAGGGGGCCTTCCTACGAGCAGTACTTC
few	TRBV11-2	-	TRBJ2-7	CASSLGGGTSREQYF	TGTGCCAGCAGCTTAGGGGGGGGGACATCTCGCGAGCAGTACTTC
-	TRBV6-5	-	TRBJ1-2	CASRPNREGLYGYTF	TGTGCCAGCAGGCCGAACCGGGAGGGACTCTATGGCTACACCTTC
-	TRBV19	TRBD1	TRBJ2-7	CASSTYGSGGLPYEQYF	TGTGCCAGTAGTACCTATGGGTCAGGGGGCCTTCCCTACGAGCAGTACTTC
few	TRBV28	-	TRBJ1-5	CASTGGQGGSSNQPQHF	TGTGCCAGCACAGGAGGGCAGGGTGGTAGTAGCAATCAGCCCCAGCATTTT
-	TRBV14	TRBD2	TRBJ2-7	CASSHGGSGPYEQYF	TGTGCCAGCAGCCACGGCGGGAGTGGGCCGTACGAGCAGTACTTC
-	TRBV29-1	-	TRBJ2-7	CSVEQGNSYEQYF	TGCAGCGTTGAACAGGGTAACTCCTACGAGCAGTACTTC
-	TRBV28	-	TRBJ1-1	CASSWRIEAFF	TGTGCCAGCAGTTGGAGGATCGAAGCTTTCTTT
-	TRBV6-1	TRBD2	TRBJ2-7	CATGTSATYEQYF	TGTGCCACCGGGACTAGCGCTACCTACGAGCAGTACTTC
few	TRBV4-2	TRBD1	TRBJ2-5	CASSQERDRGQGETQYF	TGTGCCAGCAGCCAAGAACGGGACAGGGGGCAGGGGGAGACCCAGTACTTC
-	TRBV7-2	TRBD2	TRBJ2-2	CASSLDTSAGELFF	TGTGCCAGCAGCTTAGATACTAGCGCCGGGGAGCTGTTTTTT
-	TRBV27	TRBD1	TRBJ2-5	CASSLRRGTGVETQYF	TGTGCCAGCAGTTTACGTCGCGGGACAGGGGTCGAGACCCAGTACTTC
-	TRBV4-2	-	TRBJ2-7	CASSQDLGGLDSYEQYF	TGTGCCAGCAGCCAAGATTTGGGCGGACTGGACTCCTACGAGCAGTACTTC
once	TRBV5-1	-	TRBJ1-2	CASSLGHNYGYTF	TGCGCCAGCAGCTTGGGACATAACTATGGCTACACCTTC